This T cell receptor (beta chain) came from a study of CD8+CD57+ T cells in acquired aplastic anemia. Profiling that covered TCR beta VDJ and CDR3 relied on genomic DNA as its template. MiXCR, run by TCRdb on the reads, gives a single entry per CDR3 protein. The sample has some 42,000 distinct CDR3 sequences; about 65% are singletons. Germline CDR1 and CDR2: KGHDR and SFDVKD. V was clipped by 9 bases and J by 0 bases; unmatched bases: 1. This CDR3 is 13 amino acids long. Sequencing was done on a sample of sorted CD4+, CD8+, or CD8+CD57+ T cells (not recorded which) from PBMCs. J is TRBJ2-1 and V is TRBV24-1; the match to TRBD1 covers 7 bases. The source of this sequence is a human donor in good health, serving as a control. The CDR3 DNA reads as TGTGCCACCGGGGACAGCTCCTACAATGAGCAGTTCTTC. It specifies CATGDSSYNEQFF.